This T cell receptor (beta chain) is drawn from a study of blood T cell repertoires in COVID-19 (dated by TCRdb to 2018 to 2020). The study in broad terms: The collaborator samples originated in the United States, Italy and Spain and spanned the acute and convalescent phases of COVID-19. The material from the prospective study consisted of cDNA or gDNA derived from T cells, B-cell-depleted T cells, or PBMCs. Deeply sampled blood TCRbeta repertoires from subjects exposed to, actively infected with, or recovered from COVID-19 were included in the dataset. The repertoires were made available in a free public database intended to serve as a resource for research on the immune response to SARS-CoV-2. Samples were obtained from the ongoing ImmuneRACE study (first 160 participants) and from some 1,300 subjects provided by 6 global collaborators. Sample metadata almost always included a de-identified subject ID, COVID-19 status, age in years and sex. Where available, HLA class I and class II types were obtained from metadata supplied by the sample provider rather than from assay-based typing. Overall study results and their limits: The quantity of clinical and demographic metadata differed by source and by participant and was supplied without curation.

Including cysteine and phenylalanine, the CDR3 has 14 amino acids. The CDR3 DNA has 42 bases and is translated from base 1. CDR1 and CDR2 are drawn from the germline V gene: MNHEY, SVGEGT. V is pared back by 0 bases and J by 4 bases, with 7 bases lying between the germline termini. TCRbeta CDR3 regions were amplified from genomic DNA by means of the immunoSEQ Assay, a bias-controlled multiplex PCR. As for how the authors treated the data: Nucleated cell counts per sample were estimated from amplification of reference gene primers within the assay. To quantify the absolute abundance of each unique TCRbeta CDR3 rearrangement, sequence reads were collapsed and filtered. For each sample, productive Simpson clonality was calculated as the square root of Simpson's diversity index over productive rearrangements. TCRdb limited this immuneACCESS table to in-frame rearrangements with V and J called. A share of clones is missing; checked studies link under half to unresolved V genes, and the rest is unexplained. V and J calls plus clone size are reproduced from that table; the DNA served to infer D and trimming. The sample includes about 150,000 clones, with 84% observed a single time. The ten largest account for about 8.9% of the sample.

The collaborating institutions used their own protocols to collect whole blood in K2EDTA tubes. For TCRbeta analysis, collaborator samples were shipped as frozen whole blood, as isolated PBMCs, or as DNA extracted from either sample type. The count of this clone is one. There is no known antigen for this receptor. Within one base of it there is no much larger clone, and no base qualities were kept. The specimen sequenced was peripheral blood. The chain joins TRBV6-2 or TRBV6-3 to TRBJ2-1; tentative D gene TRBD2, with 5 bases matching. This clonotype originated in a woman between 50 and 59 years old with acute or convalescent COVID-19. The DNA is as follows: TGTGCCAGCAGTTACTCCGGACTGTACAATGAGCAGTTCTTC. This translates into CASSYSGLYNEQFF.